The T cell receptor beta chain under discussion was sequenced for a study of preoperative IRX-2 immunotherapy in early breast cancer. With 11 bases clipped from V and 0 bases from J, the junction kept 6 bases outside the gene matches. CDR1 MNHNY and CDR2 SVGAGI come from the germline V gene (reference sequence). This CDR3 has 13 residues. Sequencing was performed with immunoSEQ multiplex PCR; in TCRdb, only in-frame clones are kept and a portion is missing. The sample has 24,000 or so clones; around 90% are singletons. Treatment of the sample: preoperative locoregional IRX-2 cytokine immunotherapy. Samples came from a phase Ib trial of preoperative locoregional IRX-2 cytokine immunotherapy.

This receptor was taken from a human donor with breast cancer. The rearrangement uses TRBV6-6 and TRBJ1-1; 7 nucleotides line up with TRBD1. The specimen was tumor tissue, collected after IRX-2 immunotherapy. Here the CDR3 DNA reads TGTGCCGTCAGGGGGTTGATGAACACTGAAGCTTTCTTT. Translated: CAVRGLMNTEAFF.